This T cell receptor beta chain is drawn from a study of beta chain features in type 1 diabetes. TCRB transcripts that were expressed got sequenced, as all of the isolated RNA had been reverse transcribed. The protocol was immunoSEQ multiplex PCR, while the TCRdb copy is restricted to in-frame clones and leaves out a portion. The sample shows around 180,000 clones, about 13% of them seen only once. This CDR3 is 15 amino acids long. V lost 5 bases to trimming and J lost 5 bases; unmatched junction nucleotides: 7. CDR1 LNHDA and CDR2 SQIVND come from the germline V gene (reference sequence). This clone was observed a few times.

This chain connects TRBV19 to TRBJ2-7; 12 nucleotides agree with TRBD1. The receptor was derived from a woman aged 18 to 35 in good health. Sequences were obtained from central memory CD4+ T cells from blood. The CDR3 loop reads CASSVRDRGLNEQYF. DNA for the CDR3: TGTGCCAGTAGTGTCCGGGACAGGGGGCTGAACGAGCAGTACTTC.